Below, 4 T cell receptor beta chains from the same sample are listed, as sequenced in a study of cytomegalovirus exposure and HLA in healthy donors. 13 Jbeta primers and 60 Vbeta primers were used for the PCR. The method was immunoSEQ multiplex PCR; TCRdb's version includes in-frame clones alone and lacks a portion of them. The table shows about 150,000 clones, with 74% occurring only once. Sequenced: PBMCs. These receptors were collected from a man under 40 in good health and CMV-seronegative.

The genes are TRBV7-9 and TRBJ2-1; TRBD1 matches at 7 bases. The V gene end was trimmed by 4 bases and the J gene end by 0 bases; junction bases not matched to a gene: 3. The CDR3 runs 15 residues. Germline CDR1 SEHNR, CDR2 FQNEAQ (reference sequence). This CDR3 reads CASSSDRSSYNEQFF. The CDR3, as DNA: TGTGCCAGCAGCTCGGACAGGAGCTCCTACAATGAGCAGTTCTTC.

In its sample, this clone was seen a few times. Other DNA sequences within the sample encode an identical CDR3. This chain uses TRBV2 with TRBJ1-5; no definite D call. V shed 4 bases and J shed 2 bases, with 6 bases lying between them. The CDR3 spans 13 residues. Germline lookup yields CDR1 SNHLY and CDR2 FYNNEI. CDR3 nucleotide sequence: TGTGCCAGCAGTGCAGAAGGCAATCAGCCCCAGCATTTT. It codes for CASSAEGNQPQHF.

The rearrangement uses TRBV7-9 and TRBJ2-5; maybe TRBD2 (6 bases). The CDR3 sequence is 14 residues long. V gave up 5 bases and J gave up 0 bases, with 10 bases separating them. From germline, CDR1 is SEHNR and CDR2 FQNEAQ (reference sequence). Written as DNA, the CDR3 is TGTGCCAGCAGCGGCGGGATCTACCAAGAGACCCAGTACTTC. As protein: CASSGGIYQETQYF.

The sample holds one count of this clone. The V and J genes are TRBV7-2 and TRBJ2-1, with 8 bases matching TRBD2. The CDR3 runs to 15 residues. Germline assignment: CDR1 SGHTA and CDR2 FQGNSA. V shed 1 base, J shed 4 bases, and the junction held 3 bases outside the gene matches. The CDR3 region is CASSLDRGGYNEQFF. The CDR3 DNA follows: TGTGCCAGCAGCTTAGATCGCGGGGGGTACAATGAGCAGTTCTTC.